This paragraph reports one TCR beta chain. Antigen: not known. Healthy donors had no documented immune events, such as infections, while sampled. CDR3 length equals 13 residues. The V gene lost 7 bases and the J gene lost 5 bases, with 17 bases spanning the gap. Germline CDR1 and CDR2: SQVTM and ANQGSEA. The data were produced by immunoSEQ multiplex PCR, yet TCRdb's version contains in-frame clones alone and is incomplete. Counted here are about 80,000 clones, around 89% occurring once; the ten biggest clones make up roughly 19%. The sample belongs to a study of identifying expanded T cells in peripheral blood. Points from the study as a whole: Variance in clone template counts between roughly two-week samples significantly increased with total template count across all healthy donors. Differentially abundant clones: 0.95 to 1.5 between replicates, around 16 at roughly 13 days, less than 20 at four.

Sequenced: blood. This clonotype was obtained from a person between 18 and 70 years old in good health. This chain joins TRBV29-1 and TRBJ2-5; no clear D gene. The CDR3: CSASIGKVETQYF. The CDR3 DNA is TGCAGCGCTTCGATAGGAAAAGTGGAGACCCAGTACTTC.